Shown below are 6 T cell receptor beta chains from a single sample sequenced in a study of early T cells in non-severe SARS-CoV-2 infection. MiXCR, run by TCRdb on the 5' RACE reads, gives a single entry per CDR3 protein. The profile shows some 90,000 distinct CDR3 sequences, about 15% of them singletons. Sequencing was carried out using whole blood. These TCRs come from an adult who was a healthcare worker with PCR-confirmed SARS-CoV-2 infection or an uninfected control (not recorded which).

This clonotype has a single count. The rearrangement links TRBV19 to TRBJ1-1; D uncertain. The length of the CDR3 is 13 residues. Germline lookup yields CDR1 LNHDA and CDR2 SQIVND (reference sequence). The ends were cut back, 4 bases at V and 1 base at J, with 7 bases in the middle. CDR3 amino acids: CASSTPRNTEAFF. CDR3 in DNA: TGTGCCAGTAGTACCCCCCGGAACACTGAAGCTTTCTTT.

This clonotype was picked up a small number of times. The CDR3 here is CASTWAGADEQFF. The CDR3 region has the DNA TGCGCCAGCACATGGGCAGGTGCCGATGAGCAGTTCTTC. The rearrangement joins TRBV5-1 to TRBJ2-1, with D uncertain. Germline CDR1 SGHRS, CDR2 YFSETQ. CDR3 length equals 13 residues. Trimming cost V 6 bases and J 8 bases, with 15 bases left between them.

Only a few counts were recorded for this clonotype. This chain connects TRBV11-2 to TRBJ1-6; D is unclear. Trimming cost V 3 bases and J 5 bases, with 11 bases left between them. The CDR3 contains 15 residues. Germline loops: CDR1 SGHAT, CDR2 FQNNGV. CDR3: CASSFSAGNNSPLHF. DNA for the CDR3: TGTGCCAGCAGCTTCTCGGCAGGAAATAATTCACCCCTCCACTTT.

This clonotype was found many times. The V and J genes are TRBV5-4 and TRBJ2-6; possible D gene TRBD1, 6 bases. V shed 4 bases and J shed 2 bases, with 10 bases lying between them. Germline V lookup: CDR1 SGHNT, CDR2 YYREEE (reference sequence). CDR3 length: 15 amino acids. The CDR3 loop reads CASSVGQTGANVLTF. DNA for the CDR3: TGTGCCAGCAGCGTCGGACAGACTGGGGCCAACGTCCTGACTTTC. Drawing the rest from reference TRBV5-4 and TRBJ2-6, the complete variable domain is ETGVTQSPTHLIKTRGQQVTLRCSSQSGHNTVSWYQQALGQGPQFIFQYYREEENGRGNFPPRFSGLQFPNYSSELNVNALELDDSALYLCASSVGQTGANVLTFGAGSRLTVL.

This rearrangement joins TRBV7-2 to TRBJ2-1; TRBD1 is a possible D gene (5 bases). V lost 7 bases, J lost 5 bases, and 12 bases lay in between. The CDR3 runs 13 residues. Germline V gene data show CDR1 as SGHTA and CDR2 as FQGNSA. CDR3 in DNA: TGTGCCAGCACCGGCAGGGCCAACAATGAGCAGTTCTTC. Residues: CASTGRANNEQFF.

The genes are TRBV20-1 and TRBJ1-5; D possibly corresponds to TRBD1 (5 bases). V dropped 3 bases and J dropped 3 bases, with 9 bases sitting between them. The CDR3 has 13 amino acids. The germline gives CDR1 DFQATT, CDR2 SNEGSKA (reference sequence). CDR3 sequence (DNA): TGCAGTGCTAGGGGGGATGTCAATCAGCCCCAGCATTTT. Protein: CSARGDVNQPQHF.